This TCR beta chain was identified in a study of Ad26.COV2.S vaccination and SARS-CoV-2 variants. The treatment here: approximately 18 received Ad26.COV2.S at low or high dose, single or two shots; about five received placebo; per-sample allocation not given. At day 63 after the first vaccine or placebo injection, samples were drawn. A Boston adult aged 18-55 years was the donor. This CDR3 has 16 amino acids. V was trimmed by 2 bases and J by 3 bases, leaving 15 bases between them. CDR1 and CDR2 (germline): SGHTS, YDEGEE. The study, taken as a whole, reports: Following vaccination, spike-specific CD8+ and CD4+ T cell responses reportedly exhibited substantial breadth. The study found higher spike-specific TCR breadth in vaccine than placebo recipients.

This table comes from immunoSEQ multiplex PCR, and its TCRdb copy is limited to in-frame clones, with some not included. The top ten hold about 2.5% of the sample, which has hundreds of thousands of clones, 89% seen once. Of note for this clone: Its antigen remains unidentified.

The V gene is TRBV5-8, the J gene TRBJ1-5; a possible D gene is TRBD1 (5 bases). The clonotype comes from a person between 18 and 65 years old who received the Ad26.COV2.S COVID-19 vaccine or a placebo. Specimen: peripheral blood, collected in a trial of Ad26.COV2.S vaccine versus placebo. CDR3 coding DNA: TGTGCCAGCAGCTTCCGTGACAGCCTCTTCAATCAGCCCCAGCATTTT. It translates to CASSFRDSLFNQPQHF.